These T cell receptor beta chains were read from a single sample in a study of vaccination and CD4 T cells after COVID-19. Antigens for these TCRs are unknown. MiXCR was run by TCRdb on the PCR reads, yielding one entry per CDR3 protein. Of roughly 2,500 distinct CDR3 sequences listed, around 40% were seen once; the top ten hold approximately 63%. What was sequenced was CD4+ T cells from blood, cultured in vitro. These receptors all stem from a human donor in good health. The CDR3 runs from the conserved cysteine through the conserved F or W. A D gene is named only where the DNA matches it firmly. Where a row states a size, it is once, few, many or the class of an expanded clone; other rows omit it.

TGCGCCAGCAGCCCCGCTGGGACAGCAGGAGCCTATGGCTACACCTTC | CASSPAGTAGAYGYTF | TRBV4-3 | TRBD1 | NA | TRBJ1-2
TGTGCCAGTAGTCCTGGGACAAGCTTCAATCAGCCCCAGCATTTT | CASSPGTSFNQPQHF | TRBV19 | NA | NA | TRBJ1-5
TGCAGTGCTAGCGTGCTAGCGGGGCTTCCAGATACGCAGTATTTT | CSASVLAGLPDTQYF | TRBV20-1 | TRBD2 | NA | TRBJ2-3
TGTGCCAGCGGGAAGGGACAGGGGAGAGACATTCAGTACTTC | CASGKGQGRDIQYF | TRBV9 | TRBD1 | NA | TRBJ2-4
TGTGCCAGCAGCTTGACACTACAGGGGGCACGGGAAAAACTGTTTTTT | CASSLTLQGAREKLFF | TRBV7-9 | TRBD1 | NA | TRBJ1-4
TGTGCCAGCAGTCGAGCCGGGATGAATCAGCCCCAGCATTTT | CASSRAGMNQPQHF | TRBV6-1 | NA | few | TRBJ1-5
TGTGCCAGCAGGCAGGGGCGGCAAGAGACCCAGTACTTC | CASRQGRQETQYF | TRBV2 | NA | NA | TRBJ2-5
TGCGCCAGCAGCCAAGCAATACAGGGTGATCAGCCCCAGCATTTT | CASSQAIQGDQPQHF | TRBV4-3 | NA | NA | TRBJ1-5
TGCGCCAGCACCCGACAGGGGAGCGGGGACACTGAAGCTTTCTTT | CASTRQGSGDTEAFF | TRBV5-1 | TRBD1 | NA | TRBJ1-1
TGTGCCAGCAAGGTCGCCTTTCTACCCCAGCATTTT | CASKVAFLPQHF | TRBV28 | NA | few | TRBJ1-5
TGTGCCAGCAGTGACAGAAACTATGGCTACACCTTC | CASSDRNYGYTF | TRBV2 | NA | NA | TRBJ1-2
TGCAGTGCTAGCTCGGACAGGATAAATCAGCCCCAGCATTTT | CSASSDRINQPQHF | TRBV20-1 | TRBD1 | NA | TRBJ1-5
TGTGCCAGTGGCGTGACAGGGGTTCCTAACTATGGCTACACCTTC | CASGVTGVPNYGYTF | TRBV19 | TRBD1 | NA | TRBJ1-2
TGTGCCAGCAGCCGAGACCCCCGGGACCCCCGACCAAACTATGGCTACACCTTC | CASSRDPRDPRPNYGYTF | TRBV14 | NA | NA | TRBJ1-2
TGTGCCACCCGGTGGAACACTGAAGCTTTCTTT | CATRWNTEAFF | TRBV2 | NA | NA | TRBJ1-1
TGTGCCTGGGGCAGGGGAAGGGTCAATTCACCCCTCCACTTT | CAWGRGRVNSPLHF | TRBV30 | NA | NA | TRBJ1-6
TGTGCCAGCCGCCAGGGAATAGGGACTAGCGGGAGTCACTACAATGAGCAGTTCTTC | CASRQGIGTSGSHYNEQFF | TRBV27 | TRBD2 | NA | TRBJ2-1
TGCGCCAGCAGCCAAGGCAGCAGGGGGTCCCAAGAGACCCAGTACTTC | CASSQGSRGSQETQYF | TRBV4-1 | TRBD1 | NA | TRBJ2-5
TGTGCCAGTCATCGTACAGGGGTTGCGGGGGAGACCCAGTACTTC | CASHRTGVAGETQYF | TRBV2 | NA | NA | TRBJ2-5
TGTGCCAGCAGGCCCGGGACAGGGGAGGCGGTCCTCCACTTT | CASRPGTGEAVLHF | TRBV12-3/TRBV12-4 | TRBD1 | NA | TRBJ1-6
TGTGCCAGCAGTAGACTGGTACAGTTCTTC | CASSRLVQFF | TRBV2 | NA | NA | TRBJ2-1
TGTGCCAGCAGCTTAGGGCCAGGGGGCGGGGGCTACACCTTC | CASSLGPGGGGYTF | TRBV7-2 | TRBD1 | NA | TRBJ1-2
TGTGCCAGCAGTTTCGTGGCAAATTCACCCCTCCACTTT | CASSFVANSPLHF | TRBV27 | NA | few | TRBJ1-6
TGTGCCAGCAGTTTATTTGGGGACCCCATAAGGGATGAGCAGTTCTTC | CASSLFGDPIRDEQFF | TRBV27 | NA | NA | TRBJ2-1
TGTGCCAGCAGCTTAGGCCTGGTAGATACGCAGTATTTT | CASSLGLVDTQYF | TRBV11-2 | NA | NA | TRBJ2-3